The 8 T cell receptor beta chains in this list originate from one sample, sequenced in a study of cytomegalovirus exposure and HLA in healthy donors. PCR primers comprised 60 Vbeta and 13 Jbeta primers. Produced via immunoSEQ multiplex PCR; TCRdb's table is partial and in-frame only. The sample has 95,000 to 110,000 clones, around 65% seen once; the top ten hold around 3.5%. Sequencing was done on a sample of PBMCs. These receptors all stem from a woman in her fifties or sixties in good health and CMV-seronegative.

This rearrangement joins TRBV5-1 to TRBJ1-1; 7 positions agree with TRBD1. This CDR3 spans 14 amino acids. Germline V gene lookup returns CDR1 SGHRS and CDR2 YFSETQ. V lost 3 bases and J lost 0; bases outside the gene matches: 2. The CDR3, as DNA: TGCGCCAGCAGCTCGACAGGGATGAACACTGAAGCTTTCTTT. Its protein product is CASSSTGMNTEAFF.

This clone occurred once. The V gene is TRBV4-1, the J gene TRBJ2-2; the D gene is possibly TRBD2 (6 bases). Germline CDR1 reads MGHRA; CDR2 reads YSYEKL. The CDR3 is 15 residues long. Deletions cut 0 bases from V and 6 bases from J, with 11 bases between. The CDR3 region is CASSQEGTAPGELFF. CDR3 DNA: TGCGCCAGCAGCCAAGAAGGGACTGCTCCCGGGGAGCTGTTTTTT.

This clone was detected only once. The V gene is TRBV7-9, the J gene TRBJ2-7; TRBD1 agrees at 10 bases. In germline, CDR1 is SEHNR, CDR2 FQNEAQ (reference sequence). The J segment lost 11 bases and the V segment lost 5 bases, leaving 9 bases of the junction unmatched. The CDR3 runs 13 residues. DNA for the CDR3: TGTGCCAGCAGCACTACTGGGACAGGGGACGAGTACTTC. Its translation is CASSTTGTGDEYF. The whole variable domain, remainder taken from reference TRBV7-9 and TRBJ2-7, is DTGVSQNPRHKITKRGQNVTFRCDPISEHNRLYWYRQTLGQGPEFLTYFQNEAQLEKSRLLSDRFSAERPKGSFSTLEIQRTEQGDSAMYLCASSTTGTGDEYFGPGTRLTVT.

The V gene is TRBV11-3, the J gene TRBJ2-2, with D perhaps matching TRBD1 (5 bases). Germline V CDR1 and CDR2: SGHNT, YENEEA. V lost 1 base, J lost 6 bases, and 9 bases lay in between. The CDR3 has 14 residues. CDR3 DNA: TGTGCCAGCAGCTTAGGACAGACCGCCGGGGAGCTGTTTTTT. Translation gives CASSLGQTAGELFF.

The chain is built from TRBV30 and TRBJ2-5; TRBD1 might be the D (5 bases). CDR1 and CDR2 from the germline V gene are GTSNPN and SVGIG (reference sequence). The CDR3 spans 15 residues. The V gene lost 2 bases and the J gene lost 0 bases, with 13 bases spanning the gap. Here the CDR3 DNA reads TGTGCCTGGAGTAGGGGATCACAGTACCAAGAGACCCAGTACTTC. It translates to CAWSRGSQYQETQYF.

The J gene is TRBJ2-1, the V gene TRBV6-1; 7 positions agree with TRBD1. Germline V lookup: CDR1 MNHNS, CDR2 SASEGT. The V gene end was trimmed by 4 bases and the J gene end by 5 bases; junction bases not matched to a gene: 14. CDR3 length equals 17 residues. CDR3 region: CASSALLDRMGHNEQFF. The DNA of the CDR3 is TGTGCCAGCAGTGCCCTATTGGACAGGATGGGACACAATGAGCAGTTCTTC.

Here the CDR3 DNA reads TGTGCCAGCAGTTCATCAACAGGGGGTAATTCACCCCTCCACTTT. Translated, it gives CASSSSTGGNSPLHF. The chain uses TRBV27 and TRBJ1-6, with 8 bases that match TRBD1. Trimming took 4 bases from V and 6 from J; bases not matched to a gene: 5. The length of the CDR3 is 15 residues. Germline CDR1 reads MNHEY; CDR2 reads SMNVEV (reference sequence).

J is TRBJ2-2 and V is TRBV9; TRBD1 might be the D (5 bases). This CDR3 has 17 residues. Germline lookup yields CDR1 SGDLS and CDR2 YYNGEE. V was pared by 0 bases and J by 3 bases, with 15 bases between. The CDR3 bases are TGTGCCAGCAGCGTAGAGGGGCCGTTGGTCGACACCGGGGAGCTGTTTTTT. Its protein product is CASSVEGPLVDTGELFF. Looking up the rest from reference TRBV9 and TRBJ2-2 gives the full variable domain: DSGVTQTPKHLITATGQRVTLRCSPRSGDLSVYWYQQSLDQGLQFLIQYYNGEERAKGNILERFSAQQFPDLHSELNLSSLELGDSALYFCASSVEGPLVDTGELFFGEGSRLTVL.